These T cell receptor beta chains were read from a single sample in a study of blood T cell repertoires in COVID-19. Profiling relied on immunoSEQ multiplex PCR, and the TCRdb table lists in-frame clones only, not all of them. The sample has about 180,000 clones; around 86% are singletons. Sequences were obtained from PBMCs or T cells enriched from blood (not recorded which). These TCRs come from a woman between 25 and 40 years old who had recovered from COVID-19. CDR3s include the opening cysteine and the closing phenylalanine or tryptophan. The D gene is left open where the match is weak. The listing skips clone size in some rows; elsewhere it reads once, few, many or a size class.

J: TRBJ2-5; length: 17; D: TRBD2; size: once; V: TRBV5-6; DNA: TGTGCCAGCAGCACACGGACTAGCGGGCCTTGGAGGGAGACCCAGTACTTC; CDR3: CASSTRTSGPWRETQYF
J: TRBJ2-1; length: 16; D: .; size: .; V: TRBV2; DNA: TGTGCCAGCAGTGAAGCGCGGGCAGAGTTGTACAATGAGCAGTTCTTC; CDR3: CASSEARAELYNEQFF
J: TRBJ2-7; length: 15; D: TRBD1; size: .; V: TRBV5-1; DNA: TGCGCCAGCAGCCCCTTCGGGACAGGGGACTACGAGCAGTACTTC; CDR3: CASSPFGTGDYEQYF
J: TRBJ2-7; length: 16; D: TRBD1; size: .; V: TRBV28; DNA: TGTGCCAGCAGGACCCCAGGGACAGGGGGACCCTACGAGCAGTACTTC; CDR3: CASRTPGTGGPYEQYF
J: TRBJ2-3; length: 15; D: .; size: once; V: TRBV24-1; DNA: TGTGCCACCAGTGATTCTCAGGGAACCACAGATACGCAGTATTTT; CDR3: CATSDSQGTTDTQYF
J: TRBJ2-7; length: 13; D: .; size: few; V: TRBV18; DNA: TGTGCCAGCTCACTCGTCCAGGGCTACGAGCAGTACTTC; CDR3: CASSLVQGYEQYF
J: TRBJ2-7; length: 17; D: TRBD2; size: .; V: TRBV27; DNA: TGTGCCAGCAGTTTACTAGCCGGGACTAGCGGACATTACGAGCAGTACTTC; CDR3: CASSLLAGTSGHYEQYF
J: TRBJ2-1; length: 14; D: .; size: .; V: TRBV19; DNA: TGTGCCAGTAGGACAGACCTTTCCTACAATGAGCAGTTCTTC; CDR3: CASRTDLSYNEQFF
J: TRBJ1-2; length: 15; D: TRBD1; size: .; V: TRBV19; DNA: TGTGCCAGTAGTATTACGACAGGGGGCGCCTATGGCTACACCTTC; CDR3: CASSITTGGAYGYTF
J: TRBJ2-5; length: 13; D: .; size: .; V: TRBV12-3/TRBV12-4; DNA: TGTGCCAGCAGTGTAGACAGACAAGAGACCCAGTACTTC; CDR3: CASSVDRQETQYF
J: TRBJ1-5; length: 13; D: .; size: once; V: TRBV27; DNA: TGTGCCACCCGCCGGGACAACTGGCAGCCCCAGCATTTT; CDR3: CATRRDNWQPQHF
J: TRBJ1-1; length: 15; D: .; size: .; V: TRBV6-6; DNA: TGTGCCAGCAGTTACTCTGACAATCACTTCACTGAAGCTTTCTTT; CDR3: CASSYSDNHFTEAFF
J: TRBJ2-7; length: 15; D: .; size: once; V: TRBV2; DNA: TGTGCCAGCAGTGAAGGGGCCACGCCTCCCTACGAGCAGTACTTC; CDR3: CASSEGATPPYEQYF
J: TRBJ1-1; length: 13; D: .; size: .; V: TRBV5-1; DNA: TGCGCCAGCAGGGAGGGAGAGAACACTGAAGCTTTCTTT; CDR3: CASREGENTEAFF
J: TRBJ2-7; length: 15; D: TRBD2; size: .; V: TRBV9; DNA: TGTGCCAGCAGCGTAGACCCTAGCGGGACCTACGAGCAGTACTTC; CDR3: CASSVDPSGTYEQYF
J: TRBJ1-2; length: 13; D: TRBD1; size: .; V: TRBV3-1/TRBV3-2; DNA: TGTGCCAGCAGCCAACAGGGGGCTGAAGGCTACACCTTC; CDR3: CASSQQGAEGYTF
J: TRBJ2-6; length: 16; D: TRBD1; size: .; V: TRBV19; DNA: TGTGCCAGCTCAACACAGGGGGCTGCTGGGGCCAACGTCCTGACTTTC; CDR3: CASSTQGAAGANVLTF
J: TRBJ1-1; length: 15; D: TRBD1; size: .; V: TRBV3-1/TRBV3-2; DNA: TGTGCCAGCAGCCAAGGGGACAGGGGTCGCACTGAAGCTTTCTTT; CDR3: CASSQGDRGRTEAFF
J: TRBJ2-1; length: 16; D: TRBD2; size: once; V: TRBV18; DNA: TGTGCCAGCTCACCACCGGTAGCGGGGGCGGGCAATGAGCAGTTCTTC; CDR3: CASSPPVAGAGNEQFF
J: TRBJ1-4; length: 13; D: TRBD1; size: .; V: TRBV30; DNA: TGTGCCTGGAGTGGGACAGGGGTCGAAAAACTGTTTTTT; CDR3: CAWSGTGVEKLFF
J: TRBJ2-7; length: 17; D: TRBD1; size: .; V: TRBV5-1; DNA: TGCGCCAGCAGCTTGGCGACAGGGCCGAACTCTTTGGGCGAGCAGTACTTC; CDR3: CASSLATGPNSLGEQYF
J: TRBJ2-6; length: 15; D: TRBD1; size: .; V: TRBV6-5; DNA: TGTGCCAGCAGCGGACAGGTCTCTGGGGCCAACGTCCTGACTTTC; CDR3: CASSGQVSGANVLTF
J: TRBJ1-3; length: 15; D: TRBD1; size: few; V: TRBV29-1; DNA: TGCAGCGTTGAAGGGACAGGGAACGCTGGAAACACCATATATTTT; CDR3: CSVEGTGNAGNTIYF
J: TRBJ2-7; length: 15; D: TRBD1; size: .; V: TRBV27; DNA: TGTGCCAGCAGTTTCGGGACAGGGAGGTTCTACGAGCAGTACTTC; CDR3: CASSFGTGRFYEQYF
J: TRBJ2-3; length: 14; D: .; size: .; V: TRBV28; DNA: TGTGCCAGCAGTCCCACACTAGGCGCAGATACGCAGTATTTT; CDR3: CASSPTLGADTQYF
J: TRBJ2-7; length: 16; D: TRBD1; size: .; V: TRBV27; DNA: TGTGCCAGCGCGGGACAGGGGAATTATCCAACTCCCGAGCAGTACTTC; CDR3: CASAGQGNYPTPEQYF
J: TRBJ2-5; length: 14; D: TRBD2; size: many; V: TRBV2; DNA: TGTGCCAGCACTGTAGCGGGAGTGAGGGAGACCCAGTACTTC; CDR3: CASTVAGVRETQYF
J: TRBJ1-2; length: 14; D: .; size: .; V: TRBV27; DNA: TGTGCCAGCAGTCCCTTCAGGGGCGATTATGGCTACACCTTC; CDR3: CASSPFRGDYGYTF
J: TRBJ1-2; length: 13; D: TRBD1; size: .; V: TRBV10-3; DNA: TGTGCCATCACCCCGGAGGGGGCGACGGGCTACACCTTC; CDR3: CAITPEGATGYTF
J: TRBJ1-6; length: 16; D: .; size: once; V: TRBV28; DNA: TGTGCCACCGCCCCAACGACTGGCATCGGGAATTCACCCCTCCACTTT; CDR3: CATAPTTGIGNSPLHF
J: TRBJ2-7; length: 16; D: TRBD2; size: .; V: TRBV28; DNA: TGTGCCAGCAGTTCAGAAACTAGCGGCAGGTCCTACGAGCAGTACTTC; CDR3: CASSSETSGRSYEQYF
J: TRBJ1-4; length: 14; D: .; size: .; V: TRBV20-1; DNA: TGCAGTGCTAGTATTTACAGGCTAAATGAAAAACTGTTTTTT; CDR3: CSASIYRLNEKLFF
J: TRBJ2-7; length: 15; D: TRBD1; size: .; V: TRBV28; DNA: TGTGCCAGCAGTTCATCCGGGACAGGGAGTGACGAGCAGTACTTC; CDR3: CASSSSGTGSDEQYF
J: TRBJ1-2; length: 14; D: TRBD1; size: .; V: TRBV2; DNA: TGTGCCAGCAGTGAGACAGGGGGCGCGGAGGGCTACACCTTC; CDR3: CASSETGGAEGYTF
J: TRBJ2-7; length: 15; D: TRBD1; size: .; V: TRBV25-1; DNA: TGTGCCAGCAGTGACGCGACAGGGGGGATCTACGAGCAGTACTTC; CDR3: CASSDATGGIYEQYF
J: TRBJ1-5; length: 12; D: TRBD1; size: few; V: TRBV29-1; DNA: TGCAGCGTATCTGACAGGGACCAGCCCCAGCATTTT; CDR3: CSVSDRDQPQHF
J: TRBJ1-6; length: 16; D: .; size: .; V: TRBV6-5; DNA: TGTGCCAGCAGTTACGAGGGGGTACCCTATAATTCACCCCTCCACTTT; CDR3: CASSYEGVPYNSPLHF
J: TRBJ2-1; length: 16; D: TRBD2; size: few; V: TRBV7-8; DNA: TGTGCCAGCAGCTTAGTGGGCGGGAGCTCCTACAATGAGCAGTTCTTC; CDR3: CASSLVGGSSYNEQFF
J: TRBJ1-5; length: 17; D: .; size: .; V: TRBV6-1; DNA: TGTGCCAGCAGTGAAGCTCCTCCGGGATTCAGCTATCAGCCCCAGCATTTT; CDR3: CASSEAPPGFSYQPQHF
J: TRBJ2-1; length: 16; D: TRBD2; size: once; V: TRBV28; DNA: TGTGCCAGCAGTTTATTGGCGGGAGGGCCGACCAATGAGCAGTTCTTC; CDR3: CASSLLAGGPTNEQFF
J: TRBJ2-5; length: 13; D: .; size: .; V: TRBV5-1; DNA: TGCGCCAGCAGCTCCGGACAGCTCCAGACCCAGTACTTC; CDR3: CASSSGQLQTQYF
J: TRBJ2-7; length: 13; D: TRBD1; size: .; V: TRBV29-1; DNA: TGCAGCGTTGAACCGGGACAGGGCTACGAGCAGTACTTC; CDR3: CSVEPGQGYEQYF
J: TRBJ2-5; length: 14; D: .; size: .; V: TRBV5-1; DNA: TGCGCCAGCAGCTTGGATGGTAGCGAGGGGACCCAGTACTTC; CDR3: CASSLDGSEGTQYF
J: TRBJ1-5; length: 15; D: .; size: once; V: TRBV4-1; DNA: TGCGCCAGCAGCCGCACGTTCGGTAGCAATCAGCCCCAGCATTTT; CDR3: CASSRTFGSNQPQHF